These 27 T cell receptor beta chains share one sample of origin, sequenced in a study of follicular helper T cells after annual influenza vaccination. Clones were read by immunoSEQ multiplex PCR, and TCRdb kept only the in-frame ones, dropping some. The sample lists 2,000 to 2,500 clones, more than 75% occurring once. Time point noted: 2015-2016 season, pre-vaccination. The sequencing here drew on CXCR5- memory CD4+ T cells sorted from blood, taken on the day of influenza vaccination. Receptor source: an adult who received the influenza vaccine.

This clone appeared a single time. The chain employs TRBV11-2 and TRBJ2-7, with D perhaps matching TRBD2 (6 bases). Germline-derived CDR1 and CDR2 are SGHAT and FQNNGV. CDR3 length: 14 residues. Trimming left V 2 bases short and J 0 bases short, with 8 bases between. CDR3 nucleotide sequence: TGTGCCAGCAGCTTATCGGAGGGCTCCTACGAGCAGTACTTC. This translates into CASSLSEGSYEQYF.

This clone has just one count. This sequence joins TRBV4-1 and TRBJ2-1; TRBD1 is a possible D gene (6 bases). CDR1 is MGHRA, CDR2 YSYEKL, per germline. This CDR3 has 13 residues. Trimming cost V 4 bases and J 10 bases, with 14 bases left between them. The CDR3 reads CASSPLRGDEQFF. The CDR3 nucleotides read TGCGCCAGCAGCCCTCTCAGGGGCGACGAGCAGTTCTTC.

This chain joins TRBV5-6 and TRBJ2-5; TRBD2 matches at 9 bases. Germline-derived CDR1 and CDR2 are SGHDT and YYEEEE. This CDR3 is 15 amino acids long. Trimming at V came to 0 bases and at J to 4 bases, leaving 4 bases not matched to a gene. The CDR3 sequence is CASSLVAGGRETQYF. The DNA for the CDR3 is TGTGCCAGCAGCTTGGTGGCGGGGGGGCGAGAGACCCAGTACTTC.

The sample holds one count of this clone. This rearrangement joins TRBV5-1 to TRBJ1-2; D is undetermined. CDR3 length: 13 amino acids. Looked up from germline, CDR1 is SGHRS and CDR2 is YFSETQ. Trimming took off 3 bases at V and 3 bases at J, with 9 bases between the two ends. The CDR3 region has the DNA TGCGCCAGCAGCTCCCCGAACGACTATGGCTACACCTTC. It yields the protein CASSSPNDYGYTF.

This chain connects TRBV6-1 to TRBJ1-4; D is undetermined. Trimming pared 4 bases from V and 0 bases from J, leaving 12 bases between. The CDR3 length is 16 residues. The germline V gene encodes CDR1 MNHNS and CDR2 SASEGT. The CDR3 region has the DNA TGTGCCAGCAGTGGGCGAAGGGTTGCAACTAATGAAAAACTGTTTTTT. Protein product: CASSGRRVATNEKLFF.

V usage is TRBV28 and J usage is TRBJ1-6; D is perhaps TRBD1 (5 bases). Germline CDR1 MDHEN, CDR2 SYDVKM. With 5 bases removed from V and 0 bases from J, the gap between germline ends came to 14 bases. The CDR3 covers 17 residues. CDR3 sequence (DNA): TGTGCCAGCAGTACCTATGTGACAGACTCCTATAATTCACCCCTCCACTTT. Translation: CASSTYVTDSYNSPLHF.

This clone was observed once. The chain combines TRBV5-8 with TRBJ2-2, with TRBD1 matching over 7 bases. Germline V gene lookup returns CDR1 SGHTS and CDR2 YDEGEE. The CDR3 contains 16 residues. Trimming took 1 base from V and 4 from J; bases not matched to a gene: 7. CDR3 coding DNA: TGTGCCAGCAGCTTGTGGAAGGGGGCGTTCACCGGGGAGCTGTTTTTT. Encoded protein: CASSLWKGAFTGELFF.

CDR3: CASSYSVTGNQPQHF. As DNA, the CDR3 is TGTGCCAGCAGTTACTCGGTGACAGGAAATCAGCCCCAGCATTTT. J is TRBJ1-5 and V is TRBV6-5, with a tentative D call TRBD1 (6 bases). The germline V and J ends were trimmed by 0 bases and 4 bases, with 10 bases remaining between them. There are 15 residues in the CDR3. CDR1 is MNHEY and CDR2 is SVGAGI in the germline V gene.

The chain couples TRBV5-4 to TRBJ2-1; possible D gene TRBD2, 5 bases. This CDR3 has 15 residues. Germline CDR1 and CDR2: SGHNT and YYREEE (reference sequence). With 0 bases removed from V and 0 bases from J, the gap between germline ends came to 7 bases. The CDR3 sequence: CASSLGGSSYNEQFF. In nucleotides, the CDR3 is TGTGCCAGCAGCTTGGGAGGGAGCTCCTACAATGAGCAGTTCTTC.

The rearrangement uses TRBV5-4 and TRBJ1-1; tentative D call: TRBD1 (5 bases). CDR1 is SGHNT, CDR2 YYREEE, per germline (reference sequence). The CDR3 runs 14 residues. Trimming removed 3 bases from V and 1 base from J, with 10 bases in between. The CDR3 loop reads CASSWGTGNTEAFF. The CDR3 DNA is TGTGCCAGCAGCTGGGGGACGGGGAACACTGAAGCTTTCTTT.

Comment on this clone: Relative to the germline gene, one junction end is altered; a read error may explain this. V and J are TRBV2 and TRBJ2-2; 10 positions agree with TRBD2. The germline CDR1 and CDR2 sequences are SNHLY and FYNNEI. This CDR3 region has 15 residues. The CDR3 protein is CASREGSSGSGELFF. As DNA, the CDR3 is TGTGCCAGCAGGGAAGGATCTAGCGGGAGCGGGGAGCTGTTTTTT.

The chain joins TRBV7-9 to TRBJ2-2, with D perhaps TRBD1 (5 bases). The CDR3 has 14 amino acids. The germline V and J ends were trimmed by 6 bases and 0 bases, with 8 bases remaining between them. Germline CDR1 and CDR2: SEHNR and FQNEAQ (reference sequence). CDR3 sequence: CASRLTANTGELFF. CDR3 sequence (DNA): TGTGCCAGCAGACTGACAGCGAACACCGGGGAGCTGTTTTTT.

The count of this clone is one. The chain has TRBV30 and TRBJ1-2; D not resolved. Germline-derived CDR1 and CDR2 are GTSNPN and SVGIG (reference sequence). This CDR3 spans 17 amino acids. Trimming took 4 bases from V and 3 from J, leaving 24 bases between them. This CDR3 is CAWNTRATPRGDYGYTF. The CDR3 coding sequence is TGTGCCTGGAATACACGGGCTACCCCCCGGGGAGACTATGGCTACACCTTC.

The rearrangement links TRBV7-8 to TRBJ2-7; TRBD1 matches at 9 bases. CDR1 and CDR2 from the germline V gene are SGHVS and FQNEAQ. The CDR3 totals 15 residues. V lost 10 bases to trimming and J lost 5 bases; unmatched junction nucleotides: 15. The CDR3 spells CATAGVTGGRDEQYF. CDR3 bases: TGTGCCACGGCGGGCGTGACAGGGGGGAGGGACGAGCAGTACTTC.

The J gene is TRBJ2-3, the V gene TRBV30; D unresolved. V lost 3 bases, J lost 0 bases, and 7 bases lay in between. The CDR3 runs 13 residues. Germline lookup yields CDR1 GTSNPN and CDR2 SVGIG (reference sequence). DNA of the CDR3: TGTGCCTGGAGCGCTAGAAGCACAGATACGCAGTATTTT. Protein sequence: CAWSARSTDTQYF.

The sample holds a few counts of this clone. V and J are TRBV27 and TRBJ2-7; D not certain. V was shortened by 5 bases and J by 3 bases, with 11 bases between the two germline ends. Per germline, CDR1 MNHEY and CDR2 SMNVEV (reference sequence). The CDR3 is 13 amino acids. CDR3 in DNA: TGTGCCAGCAGTCCTAAAGTAGGCTACGAGCAGTACTTC. Encoded protein: CASSPKVGYEQYF.

The chain joins TRBV21-1 to TRBJ1-2; TRBD1 reflects the table's D call only, with no check against the DNA. TRBV21-1 is a pseudogene locus. This CDR3 is built from 17 residues. Here the CDR3 reads CASSKAPGQEGDYGYTF. The CDR3 DNA sequence: TGTGCCAGCAGCAAAGCCCCGGGACAGGAAGGGGACTATGGCTACACCTTC.

The V and J genes are TRBV5-1 and TRBJ1-1; the D is unclear. CDR1 is SGHRS, CDR2 YFSETQ, per germline. The CDR3 has 16 residues. V was cut by 3 bases and J by 3 bases, with 18 bases left in between. This CDR3 reads CASSSASLTRDTEAFF. As DNA, the CDR3 is TGCGCCAGCAGCTCCGCGAGCCTCACACGGGACACTGAAGCTTTCTTT. The full variable domain, rest sourced from reference TRBV5-1 and TRBJ1-1, is KAGVTQTPRYLIKTRGQQVTLSCSPISGHRSVSWYQQTPGQGLQFLFEYFSETQRNKGNFPGRFSGRQFSNSRSEMNVSTLELGDSALYLCASSSASLTRDTEAFFGQGTRLTVV.

J is TRBJ1-6 and V is TRBV5-1; TRBD1 agrees at 10 bases. The CDR3 is 14 amino acids. Germline V CDR1 and CDR2: SGHRS, YFSETQ. J lost 7 bases, V lost 4 bases, and 2 bases had no gene match. The CDR3 DNA sequence: TGCGCCAGCAGCAGGGGACAGGGGAATTCACCCCTCCACTTT. Translation gives CASSRGQGNSPLHF.

The V and J genes are TRBV10-3 and TRBJ2-3; weak D call: TRBD2 (6 bases). Germline-derived CDR1 and CDR2 are ENHRY and SYGVKD. Trimming removed 5 bases at V and 2 bases at J, with 11 bases between. This CDR3 has 14 residues. The DNA of the CDR3 is TGTGCCATCAGTCCCTGGGGGGACACAGATACGCAGTATTTT. Translation: CAISPWGDTDTQYF.

The V gene is TRBV18, the J gene TRBJ2-2; the D gene is possibly TRBD2 (5 bases). The V gene's germline CDR1 is KGHSH and CDR2 LQKENI. This CDR3 has 13 amino acids. Trimming took off 1 base at V and 6 bases at J, with 6 bases between the two ends. The DNA of the CDR3 is TGTGCCAGCTCACCACAGGACTCCGGGGAGCTGTTTTTT. Translated, it gives CASSPQDSGELFF.

V usage is TRBV7-6 and J usage is TRBJ2-7; TRBD2 matches at 9 bases. Trimming cost V 5 bases and J 4 bases; bases outside gene matches: 12. The CDR3 contains 16 residues. Germline V gene sequence: CDR1 SGHVS, CDR2 FNYEAQ. The CDR3 loop reads CASSPGGQREAYEQYF. In nucleotides, the CDR3 is TGTGCCAGCAGCCCAGGGGGTCAGCGGGAGGCTTACGAGCAGTACTTC.

The chain has TRBV28 and TRBJ1-2; TRBD1 matches at 7 bases. The CDR3 has 14 residues. V lost 4 bases and J lost 5; bases outside the gene matches: 7. Per the germline V gene, CDR1 is MDHEN and CDR2 is SYDVKM. The CDR3 sequence: CASSSTGVGYGYTF. The CDR3 nucleotides are TGTGCCAGCAGTTCTACAGGGGTTGGATATGGCTACACCTTC.

The rearrangement uses TRBV30 and TRBJ2-3; 8 bases fit TRBD2. This CDR3 spans 14 amino acids. Germline V gives CDR1 GTSNPN, CDR2 SVGIG (reference sequence). The V gene end was trimmed by 7 bases and the J gene end by 5 bases; junction bases not matched to a gene: 11. CDR3 loop: CAYSSVAGIDTQYF. DNA for the CDR3: TGTGCCTACTCCTCAGTAGCGGGGATAGATACGCAGTATTTT.

This clone was seen just once. V gene TRBV5-1 combines with J gene TRBJ2-1, with 8 nucleotides matching TRBD1. The CDR3 extends over 15 amino acids. Germline CDR1 SGHRS, CDR2 YFSETQ. With 4 bases clipped from V and 10 bases from J, the junction kept 13 bases outside the gene matches. CDR3 region: CASSVRTGLREEQFF. CDR3 in DNA: TGCGCCAGCAGCGTAAGGACAGGGTTACGGGAGGAGCAGTTCTTC.

This clone was seen a single time. The chain recombines TRBV4-1 with TRBJ2-5; 12 bases agree with TRBD2. The CDR3 contains 19 residues. V lost 4 bases, J lost 4 bases, and 16 bases stayed unmatched. Per germline, CDR1 MGHRA and CDR2 YSYEKL. The CDR3 DNA is TGCGCCAGCAGCCGCTCGACTAGCGGGGGAACTCTGAGGGGAGAGACCCAGTACTTC. This gives the protein CASSRSTSGGTLRGETQYF.

This rearrangement joins TRBV28 to TRBJ1-1; 7 bases align to TRBD1. The CDR3 runs 12 residues. Looked up from germline, CDR1 is MDHEN and CDR2 is SYDVKM. J was trimmed by 4 bases and V by 7 bases; bases with no gene match: 3. The DNA for the CDR3 is TGTGCCAGCAATAGGGGGCTCACTGAAGCTTTCTTT. Protein: CASNRGLTEAFF.